The clone carrying this T cell receptor (beta chain) has just a few counts. The antigen remains undetermined. TCRbeta library preparation incorporated unique molecular identifiers. TCRdb reprocessed the PCR reads via MiXCR and lists one record per CDR3 protein. Among roughly 350,000 distinct CDR3 sequences listed, around 15% were seen once. This sample is drawn from a study of T-cell reconstitution after alpha-beta-depleted transplantation in children. The study, taken as a whole, reports: Roughly two months post-transplant, alpha-beta T cells reportedly originated from several hundred graft clones that had expanded. At the one-year point after transplant, T-cell counts and TCRbeta diversity were found to come mostly from T cells that had been newly produced.

Looked up from germline, CDR1 is MNHEY and CDR2 is SVGAGI. V lost 2 bases and J 2 bases, leaving 18 bases between the germline ends. The CDR3 length is 17 residues. The rearrangement joins TRBV6-5 to TRBJ2-5; D might be TRBD2 (7 bases). The material sequenced was PBMCs, mostly from graft donor cells, taken 360 days after TCRalphabeta/CD19-depleted stem cell transplant. The sequence derives from a male patient aged 2 to 9 who had a stem cell transplant for acute lymphoblastic leukemia, so the T cells may come from the graft donor. The CDR3 DNA is TGTGCCAGCAGTTACCGCGCAGCGGGGACATTACAAGAGACCCAGTACTTC. Protein sequence: CASSYRAAGTLQETQYF.